The 7 T cell receptor beta chains in this list originate from one sample, sequenced in a study of PD-1 blockade in mismatch repair-deficient tumors. Data came from immunoSEQ multiplex PCR; TCRdb stores just in-frame clones and leaves some out. The repertoire holds around 25,000 clones, less than 85% seen once, with about 2.7% in the top ten. Sequencing used PBMCs, obtained before pembrolizumab treatment. All receptors derive from an adult with mismatch repair-deficient cancer.

The chain combines TRBV25-1 with TRBJ1-2, with no clear D. V was trimmed by 4 bases and J by 7 bases, leaving 16 bases between them. This CDR3 contains 14 residues. Germline loops: CDR1 MGHDK, CDR2 SYGVNS. CDR3: CASSGSGKLRGYTF. DNA for the CDR3: TGTGCCAGCAGTGGATCCGGGAAGCTTCGTGGCTACACCTTC.

The chain combines TRBV9 with TRBJ1-3, with TRBD1 identical over 7 bases. Per the germline V gene, CDR1 is SGDLS and CDR2 is YYNGEE. J lost 0 bases, V lost 0 bases, and 3 bases had no gene match. This CDR3 has 16 amino acids. CDR3 residues: CASSVEGQSSGNTIYF. The CDR3 nucleotides read TGTGCCAGCAGCGTAGAGGGACAGTCCTCTGGAAACACCATATATTTT.

The V call is TRBV28, the J call TRBJ2-1, with 7 bases lining up with TRBD2. The CDR3 totals 15 residues. The germline CDR1 and CDR2 sequences are MDHEN and SYDVKM. V was clipped by 4 bases and J by 4 bases; unmatched bases: 7. CDR3 DNA: TGTGCCAGCAGTTCCTCCGGGACTATATACAATGAGCAGTTCTTC. As protein: CASSSSGTIYNEQFF.

The chain joins TRBV2 to TRBJ1-4, with TRBD1 matching over 9 bases. CDR3 size: 14 residues. V was pared by 7 bases and J by 5 bases, with 5 bases of the junction left unmatched. Germline V gene sequence: CDR1 SNHLY, CDR2 FYNNEI. The DNA of the CDR3 is TGTGCCAGCACCGCCGGGACAGGGAATGAAAAACTGTTTTTT. This gives the protein CASTAGTGNEKLFF.

The CDR3 reads CASLRRGQGYGYTF. CDR3 nucleotide sequence: TGTGCCAGTTTGAGGAGGGGGCAAGGCTATGGCTACACCTTC. The J gene is TRBJ1-2, the V gene TRBV6-5; 7 nucleotides agree with TRBD1. The CDR3 has 14 residues. Germline V gene sequence: CDR1 MNHEY, CDR2 SVGAGI. With V trimmed by 9 bases and J by 4 bases, 11 bases remained unmatched.

This chain uses TRBV5-5 with TRBJ1-3; D is possibly TRBD1 (6 bases). Germline CDR1 SGHKS, CDR2 YYEKEE (reference sequence). V lost 2 bases and J lost 2, with 11 bases in between. This CDR3 comprises 15 residues. As DNA, the CDR3 is TGTGCCAGCAGCTTACCAGGGGAGACTGGAAACACCATATATTTT. This translates into CASSLPGETGNTIYF.

The count of this clone is one. J is TRBJ1-1 and V is TRBV7-3; D remains unclear. The CDR3 contains 14 residues. Trimming took 5 bases from V and 1 from J, leaving 11 bases between them. Germline V gives CDR1 SGHTA, CDR2 FQGTGA. This CDR3 reads CASSVAPENTEAFF. CDR3 nucleotide sequence: TGTGCCAGCAGCGTCGCTCCAGAGAACACTGAAGCTTTCTTT.